One and the same sample provided the 18 T cell receptor beta chains below, sequenced in a study of human T cells and chemical hapten exposure. Indicated time point: patch test 1, 2 weeks after DPC sensitization. Treatment denoted: therapeutic diphenylcyclopropenone sensitization with weekly scalp DPC. Each CDR3 protein gets one entry after TCRdb re-called the RACE reads with MiXCR. The sample carries about 380,000 distinct CDR3 sequences, 4.8% recorded once. This sample comprised whole blood, obtained in connection with sensitization to the hapten diphenylcyclopropenone (DPC). These receptors all stem from a woman aged 45-59 years with alopecia areata. Some clones in this sample may be carry-over from other donors' samples.

The chain couples TRBV6-2 or TRBV6-3 to TRBJ1-5; D might be TRBD1 (6 bases). The CDR3 has 14 amino acids. Germline V gene lookup returns CDR1 MNHEY and CDR2 SVGEGT. V lost 2 bases and J lost 7, with 12 bases in between. CDR3 DNA: TGTGCCAGCAGTTACGCAGGGGCACGGCAGCCCCAGCATTTT. Amino acid sequence: CASSYAGARQPQHF.

The table lists this clonotype with a few counts. V and J are TRBV20-1 and TRBJ1-4; the match to TRBD1 covers 7 bases. CDR3 length: 13 residues. Germline values: CDR1 DFQATT, CDR2 SNEGSKA (reference sequence). The V gene end was trimmed by 5 bases and the J gene end by 4 bases; junction bases not matched to a gene: 4. CDR3 nucleotide sequence: TGCAGTGCTCCCGGGACAGTTAATGAAAAACTGTTTTTT. Translating gives CSAPGTVNEKLFF.

At least ten counts were recorded for this clonotype. The rearrangement joins TRBV6-2 or TRBV6-3 to TRBJ2-3; TRBD2 agrees at 10 bases. CDR3 length: 16 residues. After removal of 6 bases from V and 0 bases from J, the junction contained 6 bases not matched to a gene. Germline V gene sequence: CDR1 MNHEY, CDR2 SVGEGT. CDR3 bases: TGTGCCAGCAGACGCCGGACTAGCGGTAGCACAGATACGCAGTATTTT. The encoded protein is CASRRRTSGSTDTQYF.

In its sample, this clonotype was seen a few times. The CDR3 nucleotides are TGCGCCAGCAGCTCCGGGACTTTCAAAGATACGCAGTATTTT. Residues: CASSSGTFKDTQYF. This sequence joins TRBV5-1 and TRBJ2-3, with TRBD2 as a possible D gene (6 bases). CDR3 length: 14 residues. From germline, CDR1 is SGHRS and CDR2 YFSETQ. Between the trimmed V and J ends, which lost 3 bases and 5 bases, there was a span of 13 bases.

This clonotype has ten or more counts. The chain links TRBV29-1 to TRBJ2-7; 10 nucleotides match TRBD1. Germline CDR1 and CDR2: SQVTM and ANQGSEA. This CDR3 has 13 residues. V shed 6 bases and J 5 bases; nucleotides not matched to a gene: 7. The CDR3: CSVRDRGRHEQYF. The CDR3, as DNA: TGCAGCGTCAGGGACAGGGGACGTCACGAGCAGTACTTC.

This clonotype was detected only a few times. The chain has TRBV12-3 or TRBV12-4 and TRBJ1-5; D uncertain. The CDR3 contains 13 residues. V lost 1 base and J lost 5, with 6 bases in between. The CDR3 region has the DNA TGTGCCAGCAGTTTAGGAAACCATCAGCCCCAGCATTTT. It specifies CASSLGNHQPQHF.

The chain links TRBV10-1 to TRBJ1-1; D gene unclear. Germline V gene data show CDR1 as WNHNN and CDR2 as SYGVQD (reference sequence). V was clipped by 2 bases and J by 5 bases, with 15 bases between them. The CDR3 is made up of 15 amino acids. The CDR3 loop reads CASSERRGGGTEAFF. The CDR3 coding sequence is TGCGCCAGCAGTGAGCGGCGGGGAGGAGGAACTGAAGCTTTCTTT.

The genes are TRBV29-1 and TRBJ2-3, with D perhaps TRBD2 (6 bases). V was clipped by 0 bases and J by 0 bases, with 13 bases between them. The CDR3 loop spans 16 amino acids. CDR1 is SQVTM, CDR2 ANQGSEA, per germline. CDR3 DNA: TGCAGCGTTGAAGATCGGCTAGCGACCAGCACAGATACGCAGTATTTT. Its protein is CSVEDRLATSTDTQYF.

Ten or more counts support this clonotype. An end of the junction does not agree with germline; a read error may underlie this. The chain links TRBV11-2 to TRBJ2-3; 12 nucleotides line up with TRBD2. Looked up from germline, CDR1 is SGHAT and CDR2 is FQNNGV. This CDR3 is built from 15 residues. CDR3 in amino acids: CASSSGLAGTDTQYF. CDR3 coding DNA: TGCGCCAGCAGCTCAGGACTAGCGGGAACAGATACGCAGTATTTT.

The rearrangement joins TRBV29-1 to TRBJ2-7, with TRBD1 identical over 11 bases. The CDR3 has 15 amino acids. Germline CDR1 and CDR2: SQVTM and ANQGSEA. V gave up 6 bases and J gave up 0 bases; unmatched junction bases: 7. The CDR3 DNA reads TGCAGCGTCCTAAGGGGGACAGGGGGCTCCTACGAGCAGTACTTC. It translates to CSVLRGTGGSYEQYF.

Many counts were recorded for this clonotype. The rearrangement uses TRBV20-1 and TRBJ1-1; D ambiguous. The CDR3 covers 17 residues. V lost 0 bases and J lost 0, with 17 bases in between. Germline V gene lookup returns CDR1 DFQATT and CDR2 SNEGSKA (reference sequence). CDR3 sequence reads: CSARDGRLSIMNTEAFF. The DNA for the CDR3 is TGCAGTGCTAGAGATGGGAGACTCTCGATTATGAACACTGAAGCTTTCTTT.

The chain has TRBV20-1 and TRBJ2-7, with D perhaps matching TRBD1 (6 bases). The CDR3 sequence is 14 residues long. Germline CDR1 reads DFQATT; CDR2 reads SNEGSKA (reference sequence). With 4 bases removed from V and 5 bases from J, the gap between germline ends came to 18 bases. The DNA of the CDR3 is TGCAGTGCTAACTTCAGGGGACGGGTCGACGAGCAGTACTTC. Translated: CSANFRGRVDEQYF.

This chain links TRBV28 with TRBJ1-6; D is unclear. Trimming cost V 5 bases and J 6 bases, with 8 bases left between them. This CDR3 has 13 residues. Germline assignment: CDR1 MDHEN and CDR2 SYDVKM. CDR3 in amino acids: CASSHGLNSPLHF. The CDR3 bases are TGTGCCAGCAGTCATGGACTTAATTCACCCCTCCACTTT.

This clonotype was counted ten times or more. The CDR3 DNA follows: TGCGCCAGCAGCCGGGGACTAGCGGGAGGTCCCTCCCAAGAGACCCAGTACTTC. The encoded protein is CASSRGLAGGPSQETQYF. This chain uses TRBV5-1 with TRBJ2-5, with 15 bases fitting TRBD2. CDR1 is SGHRS and CDR2 is YFSETQ in the germline V gene. With V trimmed by 4 bases and J by 1 base, 8 bases remained unmatched. The CDR3 is made up of 18 amino acids.

The genes are TRBV5-1 and TRBJ2-7, with D perhaps being TRBD1 or TRBD2 (5 bases each). This CDR3 has 19 amino acids. Trimming took off 6 bases at V and 0 bases at J, with 28 bases between the two ends. Germline CDR1 SGHRS, CDR2 YFSETQ. The CDR3 spells CASKQREQAVTRSSYEQYF. In nucleotides, the CDR3 is TGCGCCAGCAAACAGAGGGAACAGGCGGTAACAAGGAGCTCCTACGAGCAGTACTTC. Together with reference TRBV5-1 and TRBJ2-7, the CDR3 gives the full variable domain: KAGVTQTPRYLIKTRGQQVTLSCSPISGHRSVSWYQQTPGQGLQFLFEYFSETQRNKGNFPGRFSGRQFSNSRSEMNVSTLELGDSALYLCASKQREQAVTRSSYEQYFGPGTRLTVT.

This clonotype was seen repeatedly, ten times or more. The chain joins TRBV20-1 to TRBJ2-5; 7 bases map to TRBD2. CDR3 size: 13 residues. V shed 7 bases, J shed 2 bases, and the junction held 7 bases outside the gene matches. Germline V gives CDR1 DFQATT, CDR2 SNEGSKA (reference sequence). The CDR3 bases are TGCAGTGTTGGGCGGGAGTGGCAAGAGACCCAGTACTTC. Protein product: CSVGREWQETQYF.

This clonotype was recorded at least ten times. The rearrangement links TRBV29-1 to TRBJ2-2; D is ambiguous. Trimming shortened V by 8 bases and J by 7 bases, and 14 bases separated the two germline ends. Germline V gives CDR1 SQVTM, CDR2 ANQGSEA. CDR3 size: 12 residues. DNA of the CDR3: TGCAGCCTCCTCTCCTACCGCGGGGAGCTGTTTTTT. Residues: CSLLSYRGELFF.

This clonotype was found a few times. The chain links TRBV28 to TRBJ2-5, with D possibly TRBD2 on 5 matching bases. The V gene lost 5 bases and the J gene lost 5 bases, with 15 bases spanning the gap. CDR1 is MDHEN and CDR2 is SYDVKM in the germline V gene. This CDR3 contains 14 residues. The DNA for the CDR3 is TGTGCCAGCAGTACCCCACTAGAGGTGGAGACCCAGTACTTC. Its protein product is CASSTPLEVETQYF.